The 10 T cell receptor beta chains below were found in one sample sequenced in a study of shared clonotypes between healthy human individuals. The data were produced by immunoSEQ multiplex PCR, yet TCRdb's version contains in-frame clones alone and is incomplete. The sample yields roughly 400,000 clones, 96% seen once. Material for sequencing was memory CD8+ T cells sorted from blood. The sample's subset: CD45RO+ cells pooled with CCR7-negative TemRA cells. The origin of the receptors is a man aged 30 to 45 in good health.

Turning to this clone: One end of the junction varies from germline; a read error may be responsible. This rearrangement joins TRBV7-2 to TRBJ2-7, with D possibly matching TRBD2 (6 bases). Germline V gives CDR1 SGHTA, CDR2 FQGNSA. This CDR3 comprises 12 residues. CDR3 coding DNA: TGTGCCAGCAGCTTAGTTCGGGACTCCACCCCGTGG. It specifies CASSLVRDSTPW.

V gene TRBV28 combines with J gene TRBJ1-5; D unclear. The ends were cut back, 6 bases at V and 6 bases at J, with 18 bases in the middle. Per the germline V gene, CDR1 is MDHEN and CDR2 is SYDVKM. CDR3 length: 15 residues. The CDR3 sequence: CASRQTGASGQPQHF. CDR3 in DNA: TGTGCCAGCAGACAAACGGGTGCTTCAGGTCAGCCCCAGCATTTT. The full variable domain, its missing parts supplied by reference TRBV28 and TRBJ1-5, is DVKVTQSSRYLVKRTGEKVFLECVQDMDHENMFWYRQDPGLGLRLIYFSYDVKMKEKGDIPEGYSVSREKKERFSLILESASTNQTSMYLCASRQTGASGQPQHFGDGTRLSIL.

Of note for this clone: Other DNA sequences in this specimen translate into the identical CDR3. The V and J genes are TRBV2 and TRBJ1-1; D is possibly TRBD1 (5 bases). The CDR3 extends over 13 amino acids. The germline V gene encodes CDR1 SNHLY and CDR2 FYNNEI. The germline V and J ends were trimmed by 4 bases and 1 base, with 7 bases remaining between them. The CDR3 reads CASSVQGNTEAFF. CDR3 DNA: TGTGCCAGCAGTGTGCAGGGGAACACTGAAGCTTTCTTT.

The rearrangement links TRBV7-9 to TRBJ1-5; 10 bases map to TRBD1. Germline values: CDR1 SEHNR, CDR2 FQNEAQ (reference sequence). The CDR3 runs 15 residues. Trimming at V came to 0 bases and at J to 13 bases, leaving 9 bases not matched to a gene. CDR3 loop: CASSLATPGQGIQHF. The CDR3 DNA reads TGTGCCAGCAGCTTAGCGACCCCGGGACAGGGGATTCAGCATTTT.

The genes are TRBV7-2 and TRBJ2-3; D not certain. The V and J ends lost 0 bases and 0 bases respectively, with 4 bases between them. The germline gives CDR1 SGHTA, CDR2 FQGNSA. There are 14 residues in the CDR3. CDR3: CASSLAPSTDTQYF. DNA for the CDR3: TGTGCCAGCAGCTTAGCGCCTAGCACAGATACGCAGTATTTT.

The chain links TRBV5-8 to TRBJ2-2; 11 positions agree with TRBD2. The germline V gene encodes CDR1 SGHTS and CDR2 YDEGEE. V lost 4 bases and J lost 3; bases outside the gene matches: 5. The CDR3 has 16 amino acids. In DNA form, the CDR3 reads TGTGCCAGCAGCAGACTAGCGGGAAAGGACACCGGGGAGCTGTTTTTT. Encoded protein: CASSRLAGKDTGELFF.

The chain recombines TRBV4-2 with TRBJ2-2; 7 bases are a match to TRBD2. This CDR3 is built from 16 residues. Germline V gives CDR1 LGHNA, CDR2 YNFKEQ. V lost 4 bases to trimming and J lost 0 bases; unmatched junction nucleotides: 5. The CDR3 region is CASSLGLGSNTGELFF. DNA of the CDR3: TGTGCCAGCAGCCTTGGACTAGGCTCGAACACCGGGGAGCTGTTTTTT.

This clone has only one observation. The chain joins TRBV4-1 to TRBJ2-3; D gene unclear. V lost 3 bases to trimming and J lost 1 base, with 8 bases between them. The length of the CDR3 is 14 residues. CDR1 is MGHRA and CDR2 is YSYEKL in the germline V gene. In DNA, the CDR3 is TGCGCCAGCAGCCAGGCTAGGGGCACAGATACGCAGTATTTT. Residues: CASSQARGTDTQYF.

This chain joins TRBV7-2 and TRBJ2-2; 13 bases line up with TRBD2. The CDR3 covers 16 residues. The V gene's germline CDR1 is SGHTA and CDR2 FQGNSA. Losses at the gene ends were 5 bases for V and 1 base for J; bases not matched to a gene: 1. The CDR3 nucleotides read TGTGCCAGCAGCAGGACTAGCGGGAGGAACACCGGGGAGCTGTTTTTT. Translation: CASSRTSGRNTGELFF.

This sequence joins TRBV5-6 and TRBJ2-5; possibly TRBD1 for D (6 bases). This CDR3 has 15 residues. The germline V and J ends were trimmed by 0 bases and 5 bases, with 14 bases remaining between them. Germline assignment: CDR1 SGHDT and CDR2 YYEEEE. CDR3 DNA: TGTGCCAGCAGCTTGGGCCTAACAAGGGGGGAGACCCAGTACTTC. This codes for CASSLGLTRGETQYF. The full variable domain, rest sourced from reference TRBV5-6 and TRBJ2-5, is DAGVTQSPTHLIKTRGQQVTLRCSPKSGHDTVSWYQQALGQGPQFIFQYYEEEERQRGNFPDRFSGHQFPNYSSELNVNALLLGDSALYLCASSLGLTRGETQYFGPGTRLLVL.